A single sample is the source of the 12 T cell receptor beta chains below, sequenced in a study of blood T cell repertoires in COVID-19. Clones were read by immunoSEQ multiplex PCR, and TCRdb kept only the in-frame ones, dropping some. The data contain roughly 65,000 clones, approximately 95% of them singletons. Sequenced input: peripheral blood. The receptors were sampled from a man between 65 and 85 years old with active COVID-19.

This sequence joins TRBV6-5 and TRBJ1-6; 7 nucleotides align to TRBD1. The V gene's germline CDR1 is MNHEY and CDR2 SVGAGI. CDR3 size: 14 residues. V lost 5 bases to trimming and J lost 6 bases; unmatched junction nucleotides: 4. The CDR3 loop is CASSSRDSNSPLHF. In nucleotides, the CDR3 is TGTGCCAGCAGTAGTCGGGACAGTAATTCACCCCTCCACTTT.

V and J are TRBV7-6 and TRBJ1-2, with 9 nucleotides matching TRBD1. The CDR3 is made up of 15 amino acids. The ends lost 2 bases at V and 8 bases at J; junction bases unmatched: 9. Germline CDR1 reads SGHVS; CDR2 reads FNYEAQ. The chain's CDR3 is CASSLIAGQGKGYTF. The CDR3 nucleotides are TGTGCCAGCAGCTTAATTGCCGGACAGGGGAAAGGCTACACCTTC.

The V and J genes are TRBV5-4 and TRBJ2-7; D is possibly TRBD1 (6 bases). The V and J ends lost 4 bases and 6 bases respectively, with 17 bases between them. This CDR3 has 14 amino acids. The germline V gene encodes CDR1 SGHNT and CDR2 YYREEE (reference sequence). The CDR3 DNA reads as TGTGCCAGCAGCGTCATTCTTGGGGGCAGCGAGCAGTACTTC. Protein: CASSVILGGSEQYF.

The chain carries TRBV7-9 and TRBJ2-1, with D unclear. Germline assignment: CDR1 SEHNR and CDR2 FQNEAQ (reference sequence). The V gene lost 6 bases and the J gene lost 9 bases, with 9 bases spanning the gap. This CDR3 is built from 11 residues. The CDR3 region has the DNA TGTGCCAGCAGTCCTAATACTGAGCAGTTCTTC. Its protein is CASSPNTEQFF.

This clone has just a few counts. This chain uses TRBV7-9 with TRBJ1-5; tentative D call: TRBD1 (5 bases). V lost 1 base and J lost 5, with 9 bases in between. CDR3 length: 14 residues. Germline assignment: CDR1 SEHNR and CDR2 FQNEAQ (reference sequence). As DNA, the CDR3 is TGTGCCAGCAGCTTAGGGGGGGTAGATCAGCCCCAGCATTTT. Amino acids: CASSLGGVDQPQHF. The complete variable domain, with remaining parts taken from reference TRBV7-9 and TRBJ1-5, reads DTGVSQNPRHKITKRGQNVTFRCDPISEHNRLYWYRQTLGQGPEFLTYFQNEAQLEKSRLLSDRFSAERPKGSFSTLEIQRTEQGDSAMYLCASSLGGVDQPQHFGDGTRLSIL.

The J gene is TRBJ1-2, the V gene TRBV2; 10 bases align to TRBD1. With V trimmed by 4 bases and J by 4 bases, 3 bases remained unmatched. The CDR3 extends over 14 amino acids. Per germline, CDR1 SNHLY and CDR2 FYNNEI. CDR3 amino acids: CASSGGQGGYGYTF. CDR3 sequence (DNA): TGTGCCAGCAGTGGTGGACAGGGGGGCTATGGCTACACCTTC.

The rearrangement links TRBV29-1 to TRBJ2-5; D is possibly TRBD2 (5 bases). Germline CDR1 and CDR2: SQVTM and ANQGSEA. Trimming took 3 bases from V and 4 from J, leaving 9 bases between them. The CDR3 totals 12 residues. The CDR3 bases are TGCAGCGTTGATGGGCTAGCAGAGACCCAGTACTTC. As protein: CSVDGLAETQYF.

This rearrangement joins TRBV7-2 to TRBJ2-3; the match to TRBD2 covers 9 bases. Germline V gene lookup returns CDR1 SGHTA and CDR2 FQGNSA. CDR3 length: 16 amino acids. With V trimmed by 5 bases and J by 4 bases, 10 bases remained unmatched. The CDR3 reads CASSPQAGGGPDTQYF. The DNA for the CDR3 is TGTGCCAGCAGCCCCCAAGCGGGGGGAGGGCCAGATACGCAGTATTTT.

This clone was seen once. The V call is TRBV24-1, the J call TRBJ2-3; D is possibly TRBD2 (6 bases). Trimming shortened V by 3 bases and J by 9 bases, and 24 bases separated the two germline ends. Germline V gives CDR1 KGHDR, CDR2 SFDVKD. The CDR3 loop spans 17 amino acids. The CDR3 loop reads CATSDRVVASSAGTQYF. CDR3 sequence (DNA): TGTGCCACCAGTGATCGAGTTGTAGCCTCCTCGGCGGGGACGCAGTATTTT.

This chain links TRBV6-6 with TRBJ2-3, with 10 bases fitting TRBD2. CDR3 length: 13 residues. V was pared by 8 bases and J by 1 base, with 0 bases of the junction left unmatched. Germline V gives CDR1 MNHNY, CDR2 SVGAGI (reference sequence). CDR3 sequence (DNA): TGTGCCAGCGGACTAGCGGGCACAGATACGCAGTATTTT. This translates into CASGLAGTDTQYF.

The chain uses TRBV4-3 and TRBJ2-1; TRBD2 matches at 7 bases. Germline CDR1 reads LGHNA; CDR2 reads YSLEER. The trim removed 3 bases at V and 0 bases at J, leaving 5 bases unmatched. The CDR3 consists of 16 residues. This chain's CDR3 is CASSHGGESSYNEQFF. The DNA of the CDR3 is TGCGCCAGCAGCCATGGGGGGGAAAGCTCCTACAATGAGCAGTTCTTC.

The gene calls are TRBV3-1 (or the pseudogene TRBV3-2) and TRBJ1-2, with 8 bases fitting TRBD1. The CDR3 contains 13 residues. CDR1 and CDR2 (germline): LGHDT, YNNKEL (reference sequence). Losses at the gene ends were 1 base for V and 6 bases for J; bases not matched to a gene: 1. Here the CDR3 DNA reads TGTGCCAGCAGCCAAGGGACAGGGAATGGCTACACCTTC. This encodes CASSQGTGNGYTF.